One and the same sample provided the 9 T cell receptor beta chains below, sequenced in a study of blood T cell repertoires in COVID-19. The protocol was immunoSEQ multiplex PCR, while the TCRdb copy is restricted to in-frame clones and leaves out a portion. The sample yields 100,000 to 150,000 clones, about 83% seen once. Sequenced input: peripheral blood. These TCRs come from a man aged 55 to 69 with acute or convalescent COVID-19.

The J gene is TRBJ2-7, the V gene TRBV15; a weak D match, TRBD2 (5 bases). The germline CDR1 and CDR2 sequences are LNHNV and YYDKDF (reference sequence). Trimming cost V 4 bases and J 1 base, with 8 bases left between them. The CDR3 covers 13 residues. CDR3 region: CATSNGVSYEQYF. The CDR3 coding sequence is TGTGCCACCAGCAACGGGGTATCCTACGAGCAGTACTTC.

The V call is TRBV7-2, the J call TRBJ2-7; 8 bases align to TRBD1. J lost 9 bases, V lost 5 bases, and 9 bases had no gene match. Germline CDR1 reads SGHTA; CDR2 reads FQGNSA. The CDR3 length is 13 residues. The CDR3 is CASSPGQDLGQYF. Written as DNA, the CDR3 is TGTGCCAGCAGCCCGGGACAGGACCTTGGGCAGTACTTC.

The chain uses TRBV4-3 and TRBJ1-1; TRBD1 is a possible D gene (6 bases). Germline-derived CDR1 and CDR2 are LGHNA and YSLEER. Trimming cost V 0 bases and J 1 base, with 12 bases left between them. The CDR3 length is 16 residues. CDR3 protein: CASSQDLRGANTEAFF. The DNA of the CDR3 is TGCGCCAGCAGCCAAGATCTGCGGGGGGCGAACACTGAAGCTTTCTTT.

The chain carries TRBV19 and TRBJ1-2, with 12 bases matching TRBD1. V lost 6 bases, J lost 7 bases, and 9 bases stayed unmatched. This CDR3 is built from 15 residues. Germline V gives CDR1 LNHDA, CDR2 SQIVND (reference sequence). In DNA form, the CDR3 reads TGTGCCAGTAGGGGACCGGGACAGGGGGCGCTTGGCTACACCTTC. Translated, it gives CASRGPGQGALGYTF.

The chain has TRBV7-2 and TRBJ2-6; 11 bases match TRBD1. CDR3 length: 18 amino acids. The V and J ends lost 5 bases and 4 bases, in that order; junction bases with no gene match: 10. The germline V gene encodes CDR1 SGHTA and CDR2 FQGNSA. CDR3 DNA sequence: TGTGCCAGCAGCCGGACAGGGGGCAAATTGACGGGGGCCAACGTCCTGACTTTC. Translating gives CASSRTGGKLTGANVLTF. The full variable domain, rest sourced from reference TRBV7-2 and TRBJ2-6, is GAGVSQSPSNKVTEKGKDVELRCDPISGHTALYWYRQSLGQGLEFLIYFQGNSAPDKSGLPSDRFSAERTGGSVSTLTIQRTQQEDSAVYLCASSRTGGKLTGANVLTFGAGSRLTVL.

The V gene is TRBV19, the J gene TRBJ1-1, with D possibly being TRBD1 (5 bases). CDR3 length: 14 amino acids. From germline, CDR1 is LNHDA and CDR2 SQIVND (reference sequence). With 5 bases removed from V and 3 bases from J, the gap between germline ends came to 13 bases. The CDR3 is CASSPRQQDTEAFF. CDR3 nucleotides: TGTGCCAGTAGTCCCAGACAGCAAGACACTGAAGCTTTCTTT.

V is TRBV7-3 and J is TRBJ2-1; 7 nucleotides line up with TRBD2. Germline V gene sequence: CDR1 SGHTA, CDR2 FQGTGA. Trimming cost V 4 bases and J 1 base; bases outside gene matches: 4. The CDR3 extends over 15 amino acids. CDR3 loop: CASSSSSGSYNEQFF. CDR3 sequence (DNA): TGTGCCAGCAGCTCGTCTAGCGGATCCTACAATGAGCAGTTCTTC. Supplemented by reference TRBV7-3 and TRBJ2-1, the full variable domain reads GAGVSQTPSNKVTEKGKYVELRCDPISGHTALYWYRQSLGQGPEFLIYFQGTGAADDSGLPNDRFFAVRPEGSVSTLKIQRTERGDSAVYLCASSSSSGSYNEQFFGPGTRLTVL.

This clone was recorded once. The chain joins TRBV5-8 to TRBJ2-2; D remains ambiguous. The germline V gene encodes CDR1 SGHTS and CDR2 YDEGEE. Deletions cut 4 bases from V and 2 bases from J, with 24 bases between. This CDR3 is built from 19 residues. The CDR3 loop reads CASSRGDYNPFINTGELFF. DNA for the CDR3: TGTGCCAGCAGCAGAGGTGATTACAATCCTTTCATAAACACCGGGGAGCTGTTTTTT.

The chain has TRBV10-1 and TRBJ2-7; D perhaps matches TRBD2 (5 bases). Trimming left V 3 bases short and J 4 bases short, with 7 bases between. Germline CDR1 is WNHNN and CDR2 is SYGVQD (reference sequence). The CDR3 runs 12 residues. The DNA of the CDR3 is TGCGCCAGCAGTGAAACTAGTTACGAGCAGTACTTC. This encodes CASSETSYEQYF.